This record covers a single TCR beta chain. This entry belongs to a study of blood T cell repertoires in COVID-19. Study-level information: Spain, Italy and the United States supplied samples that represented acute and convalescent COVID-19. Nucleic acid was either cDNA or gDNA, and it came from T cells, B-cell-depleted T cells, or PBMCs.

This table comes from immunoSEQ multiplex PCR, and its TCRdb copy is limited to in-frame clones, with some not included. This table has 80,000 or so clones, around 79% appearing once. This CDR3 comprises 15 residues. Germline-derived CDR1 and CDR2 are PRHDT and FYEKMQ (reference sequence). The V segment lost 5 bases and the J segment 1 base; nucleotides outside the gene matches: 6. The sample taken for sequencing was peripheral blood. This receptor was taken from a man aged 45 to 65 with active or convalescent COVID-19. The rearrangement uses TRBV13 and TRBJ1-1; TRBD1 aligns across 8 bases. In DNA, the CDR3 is TGTGCCAGCAGCCAGGGGACAGGCGGGAACACTGAAGCTTTCTTT. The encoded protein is CASSQGTGGNTEAFF.